This T cell receptor (beta chain) was recorded in a study of T-cell reconstitution after alpha-beta-depleted transplantation in children. CDR1 and CDR2 from the germline V gene are MDHEN and SYDVKM. The CDR3 extends over 14 amino acids. With 1 base removed from V and 2 bases from J, the gap between germline ends came to 9 bases. The authors prepared the TCRbeta library with unique molecular identifiers. TCRdb re-analysed the PCR reads in MiXCR, keeping a single row per CDR3 protein. The data contain about 310,000 distinct CDR3 sequences, over 20% of them singletons. Study-level results: Several hundred expanded graft clones reportedly were the source of alpha-beta T cells about two months after transplant. After one year, T-cell counts and TCRbeta diversity mostly came from new T cells. Several patients had high TCRbeta diversity at day 60; it came from surviving recipient T cells and thymic progenitors.

A remark on this clonotype: Its antigen is as yet unknown.

The chain employs TRBV28 and TRBJ2-7, with no clear D. The input for sequencing was PBMCs, mostly from graft donor cells, taken 180 days after TCRalphabeta/CD19-depleted stem cell transplant. The clonotype comes from a male patient younger than 18 who had a stem cell transplant for acute lymphoblastic leukemia, so the T cells may come from the graft donor. In nucleotides, the CDR3 is TGTGCCAGCAGTTTATCGACCCTTCCCTACGAGCAGTACTTC. Translation gives CASSLSTLPYEQYF.